Below are 2 T cell receptor beta chains sequenced from a single sample in a study of T cell repertoires in cytomegalovirus infection. TCRdb redid the calling of the reads with MiXCR, one entry per CDR3 protein. The sample records just under 300,000 distinct CDR3 sequences, approximately 8.9% being singletons. The sequencing input was PBMCs. These TCRs come from a human donor in good health (CMV status not recorded). Some clones in this sample may be carry-over from other donors' samples.

The sample holds many counts of this clonotype. The chain combines TRBV5-4 with TRBJ2-3, with 12 bases that match TRBD2. Germline V gene sequence: CDR1 SGHNT, CDR2 YYREEE (reference sequence). The CDR3 sequence is 16 residues long. Trimming cost V 5 bases and J 3 bases; bases outside gene matches: 7. The CDR3 spells CASSGPSGGETDTQYF. DNA for the CDR3: TGTGCCAGCAGTGGCCCTAGCGGGGGGGAGACAGATACGCAGTATTTT.

This clonotype was counted many times. The chain recombines TRBV7-9 with TRBJ2-5; D unresolved. Germline V lookup: CDR1 SEHNR, CDR2 FQNEAQ (reference sequence). The CDR3 is made up of 15 amino acids. With 5 bases removed from V and 1 base from J, the gap between germline ends came to 14 bases. In DNA, the CDR3 is TGTGCCAGCAGCCGAAGAATACCGGTCCAAGAGACCCAGTACTTC. This sequence encodes CASSRRIPVQETQYF.